This TCR beta chain was sequenced in a study of OX40 agonist ivuxolimab in advanced cancers. Study at large: In three patients, partial responses were observed, one with hepatocellular carcinoma and two with cutaneous melanoma. General observations from the study: Also present in some nonresponders was a low level of normalized T-cell clonal expansion.

With regard to this clone: What it binds is unknown.

The method was immunoSEQ multiplex PCR; TCRdb's version includes in-frame clones alone and lacks a portion of them. This table has about 66,000 clones, about 90% appearing once. Germline V gene lookup returns CDR1 LNHDA and CDR2 SQIVND (reference sequence). The CDR3 is 16 amino acids. The junction had 10 bases not matched to a gene; V was cut back by 6 bases and J by 4 bases. The chain links TRBV19 to TRBJ1-1, with 11 nucleotides matching TRBD1. The sequences come from CD4+ or CD8+ T cells sorted from blood, collected in a trial of the OX40 agonist ivuxolimab. The sequence was obtained from an adult with an advanced solid tumor such as melanoma, head and neck, liver or kidney cancer. CDR3 DNA: TGTGCCAGTAGACTGGCCCTCGGGACAGGGGGCACTGAAGCTTTCTTT. Residues: CASRLALGTGGTEAFF.